These 17 T cell receptor beta chains originate from one sample sequenced in a study of blood T cell repertoires in COVID-19. Only in-frame clones appear in the TCRdb table, and some are missing; sequencing was by immunoSEQ multiplex PCR. Of tens of thousands of clones detected, 70% to 90% appear once; the ten largest clones hold more than 8.5%. Sample: peripheral blood. These receptors originate from a man in his 60s in a cohort sampled during active COVID-19.

The chain recombines TRBV21-1 with TRBJ1-1; the table's D call, TRBD1, has no DNA check behind it. TRBV21-1 corresponds to a pseudogene. CDR3 length: 13 residues. The CDR3 region is CASGLTENTEAFF. The CDR3, as DNA: TGTGCCAGCGGCTTGACAGAGAACACTGAAGCTTTCTTT.

The genes are TRBV24-1 and TRBJ2-1; 16 bases match TRBD2. Germline CDR1 reads KGHDR; CDR2 reads SFDVKD. The CDR3 is 18 residues long. V dropped 9 bases and J dropped 8; count of bases not matched to a gene: 15. Here the CDR3 reads CATRPPPGLAGGRDEQFF. The CDR3 bases are TGTGCCACCCGGCCCCCCCCGGGACTAGCGGGAGGGCGTGATGAGCAGTTCTTC.

In DNA form, the CDR3 reads TGTGCCATCAGTGTGGGGGCCACTGAAGCTTTCTTT. Its protein is CAISVGATEAFF. The chain employs TRBV10-3 and TRBJ1-1; tentatively, D is TRBD1 (6 bases). V lost 4 bases, J lost 4 bases, and 7 bases lay in between. Germline V lookup: CDR1 ENHRY, CDR2 SYGVKD. The CDR3 consists of 12 residues.

The J gene is TRBJ2-6, the V gene TRBV3-1 (or the pseudogene TRBV3-2), with D unresolved. This CDR3 comprises 16 residues. V was clipped by 1 base and J by 0 bases, with 7 bases between them. CDR1 and CDR2 from the germline V gene are LGHDT and YNNKEL (reference sequence). In nucleotides, the CDR3 is TGTGCCAGCAGCCAAGCTATTTCCTCTGGGGCCAACGTCCTGACTTTC. Amino acid sequence: CASSQAISSGANVLTF.

This sequence joins TRBV27 and TRBJ2-1; D call uncertain. Germline assignment: CDR1 MNHEY and CDR2 SMNVEV (reference sequence). The CDR3 covers 11 residues. The V end lost 5 bases, the J end lost 8 bases, and 7 bases lay between the germline ends. The CDR3 here is CASSLLHEQFF. The CDR3 DNA is TGTGCCAGCAGTCTCCTACATGAGCAGTTCTTC.

J is TRBJ2-1 and V is TRBV6-1; 8 nucleotides align to TRBD2. The CDR3 contains 16 residues. V trimming: 4 bases; J trimming: 5 bases; junction bases outside the gene matches: 10. Germline V gene data show CDR1 as MNHNS and CDR2 as SASEGT. CDR3 region: CASSGGLGTRHNEQFF. The DNA of the CDR3 is TGTGCCAGCAGTGGGGGTTTGGGGACTAGACACAATGAGCAGTTCTTC.

The chain joins TRBV28 to TRBJ2-6, with TRBD1 matching over 8 bases. The V segment lost 4 bases and the J segment 5 bases; nucleotides outside the gene matches: 7. The germline V gene has CDR1 MDHEN and CDR2 SYDVKM. There are 16 residues in the CDR3. The CDR3 DNA reads as TGTGCCAGCAGTTCCGGGACAGGTCCCCGGGCCAACGTCCTGACTTTC. Translated: CASSSGTGPRANVLTF.

The genes are TRBV5-5 and TRBJ2-3, with TRBD2 matching 8 bases. The CDR3 contains 15 residues. The V and J ends lost 4 bases and 4 bases, in that order; junction bases with no gene match: 8. CDR1 is SGHKS and CDR2 is YYEKEE in the germline V gene (reference sequence). The CDR3, as DNA: TGTGCCAGCAGCGCGTGGGCGGGGGGCGCAGATACGCAGTATTTT. This gives the protein CASSAWAGGADTQYF.

V and J are TRBV2 and TRBJ1-1; D call uncertain. Germline V CDR1 and CDR2: SNHLY, FYNNEI. The V end lost 0 bases, the J end lost 6 bases, and 5 bases lay between the germline ends. This CDR3 has 12 amino acids. This CDR3 reads CASSEAGAEAFF. The CDR3 nucleotides are TGTGCCAGCAGTGAAGCGGGAGCTGAAGCTTTCTTT.

The rearrangement joins TRBV7-9 to TRBJ1-1; TRBD1 is a possible D gene (6 bases). CDR1 and CDR2 (germline): SEHNR, FQNEAQ (reference sequence). The V end was cut by 5 bases, the J end by 2 bases, with 15 bases between. The CDR3 sequence is 15 residues long. The CDR3 loop reads CASSRRTESNTEAFF. The DNA for the CDR3 is TGTGCCAGCAGCCGGAGGACAGAAAGTAACACTGAAGCTTTCTTT.

This sequence joins TRBV10-3 and TRBJ2-5, with D hard to call. Trimming cost V 3 bases and J 6 bases, with 11 bases left between them. The germline V gene encodes CDR1 ENHRY and CDR2 SYGVKD. CDR3 size: 13 residues. The CDR3: CAISEASYQTQYF. CDR3 bases: TGTGCCATCAGTGAAGCCTCCTATCAGACCCAGTACTTC.

This chain joins TRBV2 and TRBJ2-7, with D possibly being TRBD2 (5 bases). The germline gives CDR1 SNHLY, CDR2 FYNNEI. The CDR3 has 16 amino acids. V lost 3 bases to trimming and J lost 0 bases, with 15 bases between them. The CDR3 DNA reads TGTGCCAGCAGTGACCTCCCCGGGGTCAACTCCTACGAGCAGTACTTC. Translating gives CASSDLPGVNSYEQYF.

The chain carries TRBV5-1 and TRBJ2-1, with a tentative D call TRBD1 (5 bases). Trimming shortened V by 3 bases and J by 8 bases, and 12 bases separated the two germline ends. There are 13 residues in the CDR3. Germline loops: CDR1 SGHRS, CDR2 YFSETQ. The DNA for the CDR3 is TGCGCCAGCAGCTCTTCAGGGTTCGATGAGCAGTTCTTC. Translated: CASSSSGFDEQFF.

This clone was detected once. The rearrangement joins TRBV5-1 to TRBJ2-7, with D possibly matching TRBD2 (6 bases). Germline lookup yields CDR1 SGHRS and CDR2 YFSETQ. The length of the CDR3 is 16 residues. Trimming removed 2 bases at V and 6 bases at J, with 21 bases between. DNA of the CDR3: TGCGCCAGCAGCTTCACCCTCCTGCGGGGTCGGGGCGAGCAGTACTTC. Amino acid sequence: CASSFTLLRGRGEQYF.

This clone was seen just once. The chain is built from TRBV19 and TRBJ2-1; 8 nucleotides match TRBD2. The CDR3 runs 17 residues. CDR1 is LNHDA, CDR2 SQIVND, per germline (reference sequence). V gave up 0 bases and J gave up 1 base; unmatched junction bases: 5. CDR3 region: CASSIDVASGSYNEQFF. The CDR3 bases are TGTGCCAGTAGTATAGATGTTGCTAGCGGGTCCTACAATGAGCAGTTCTTC.

The rearrangement joins TRBV28 to TRBJ2-7, with 9 bases identical to TRBD1. The trim removed 7 bases at V and 3 bases at J, leaving 7 bases unmatched. The CDR3 covers 14 residues. Germline CDR1 MDHEN, CDR2 SYDVKM. In DNA form, the CDR3 reads TGTGCCAGCAAAACGACAGGGGGTTACTACGAGCAGTACTTC. Translation gives CASKTTGGYYEQYF.

V gene TRBV11-3 combines with J gene TRBJ2-1, with a possible D match to TRBD2 (6 bases). This CDR3 comprises 16 residues. Per the germline V gene, CDR1 is SGHNT and CDR2 is YENEEA. V gave up 1 base and J gave up 2 bases, with 12 bases separating them. The CDR3 reads CASSLAGTLAYNEQFF. The DNA of the CDR3 is TGTGCCAGCAGCTTAGCGGGGACTCTAGCCTACAATGAGCAGTTCTTC.